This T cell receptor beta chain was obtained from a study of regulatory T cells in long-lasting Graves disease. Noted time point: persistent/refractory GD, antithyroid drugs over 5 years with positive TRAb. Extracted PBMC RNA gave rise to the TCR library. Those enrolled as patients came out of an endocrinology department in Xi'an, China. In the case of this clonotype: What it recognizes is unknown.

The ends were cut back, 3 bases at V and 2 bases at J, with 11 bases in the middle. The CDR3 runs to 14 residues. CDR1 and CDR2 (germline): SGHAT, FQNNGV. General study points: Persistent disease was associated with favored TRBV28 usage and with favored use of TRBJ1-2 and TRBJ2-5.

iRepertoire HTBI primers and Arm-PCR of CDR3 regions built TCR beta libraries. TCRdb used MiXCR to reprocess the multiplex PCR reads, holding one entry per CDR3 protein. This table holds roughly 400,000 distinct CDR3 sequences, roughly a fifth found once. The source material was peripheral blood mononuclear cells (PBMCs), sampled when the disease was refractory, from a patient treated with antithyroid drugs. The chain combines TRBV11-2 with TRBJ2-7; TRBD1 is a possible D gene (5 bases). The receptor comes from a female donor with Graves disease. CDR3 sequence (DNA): TGTGCCAGCAGCTTCCTCAGGACAACCTACGAGCAGTACTTC. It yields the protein CASSFLRTTYEQYF.